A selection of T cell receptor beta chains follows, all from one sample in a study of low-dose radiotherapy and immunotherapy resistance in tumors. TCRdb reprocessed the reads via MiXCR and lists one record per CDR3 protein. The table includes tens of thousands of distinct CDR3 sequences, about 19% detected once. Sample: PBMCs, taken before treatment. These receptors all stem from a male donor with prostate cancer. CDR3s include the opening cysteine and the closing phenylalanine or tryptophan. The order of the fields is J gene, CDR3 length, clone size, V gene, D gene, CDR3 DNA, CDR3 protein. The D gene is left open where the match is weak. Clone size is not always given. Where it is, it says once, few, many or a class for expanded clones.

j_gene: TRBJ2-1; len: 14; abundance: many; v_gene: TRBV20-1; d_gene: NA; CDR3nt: TGCAGTGCTAGAGATTGGGGTGGGTCCAATGAGCAGTTCTTC; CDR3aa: CSARDWGGSNEQFF
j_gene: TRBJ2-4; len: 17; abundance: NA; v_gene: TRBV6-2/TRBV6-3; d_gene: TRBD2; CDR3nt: TGTGCCAGCAGGGAAATAAGGGAGCGGGGGACCAAAAACATTCAGTACTTC; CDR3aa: CASREIRERGTKNIQYF
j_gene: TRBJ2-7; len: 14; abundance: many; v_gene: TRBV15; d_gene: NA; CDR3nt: TGTGCCACCAGCAGAGAGCGGACTCGCTACGAGCAGTACTTC; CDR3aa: CATSRERTRYEQYF
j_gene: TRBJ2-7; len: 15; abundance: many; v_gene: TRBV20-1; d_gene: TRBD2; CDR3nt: TGCAGTGCTATACTACTAGCGGGGGGGCCGGGGGAGCAGTACTTC; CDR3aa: CSAILLAGGPGEQYF
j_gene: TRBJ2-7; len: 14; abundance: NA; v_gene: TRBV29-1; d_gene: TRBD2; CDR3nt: TGCAGCGTTGCGGGACTAGCGGGCCCCTACGAGCAGTACTTC; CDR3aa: CSVAGLAGPYEQYF
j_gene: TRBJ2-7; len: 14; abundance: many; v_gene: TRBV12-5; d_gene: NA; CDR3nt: TGTGCTAGTGGTTTGGATCCCAGAATCTACGAGCAGTACTTC; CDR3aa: CASGLDPRIYEQYF
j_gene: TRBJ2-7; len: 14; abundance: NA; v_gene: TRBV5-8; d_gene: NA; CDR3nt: TGCGCCAGCAGCCAACAGTGGGGTTCCTACGAGCAGTACTTC; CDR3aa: CASSQQWGSYEQYF
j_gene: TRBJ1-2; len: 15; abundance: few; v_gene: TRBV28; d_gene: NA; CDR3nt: TGTGCCAGCAGTTTATTTGGTTCAGGAACTGAGGGCTACACCTTC; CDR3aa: CASSLFGSGTEGYTF
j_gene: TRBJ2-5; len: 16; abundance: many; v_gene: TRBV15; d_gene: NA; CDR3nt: TGTGCCACCAGCAGAGGCGGCGGCCAGAATCAAGAGACCCAGTACTTC; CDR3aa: CATSRGGGQNQETQYF
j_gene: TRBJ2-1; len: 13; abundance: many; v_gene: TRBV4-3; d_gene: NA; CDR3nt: TGCGCCAGCAGCCAGGTTCCGGGACTTCTGCAGTTCTTC; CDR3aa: CASSQVPGLLQFF
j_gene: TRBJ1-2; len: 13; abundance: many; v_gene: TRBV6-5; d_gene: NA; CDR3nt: TGTGCCAGCAGACCGACAGTTAACTATGGCTACACCTTC; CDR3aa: CASRPTVNYGYTF
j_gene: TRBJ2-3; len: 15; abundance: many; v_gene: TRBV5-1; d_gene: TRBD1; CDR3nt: TGCGCCAGCAGCTTGGAGCAGGGGGAAACAGATACGCAGTATTTT; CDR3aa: CASSLEQGETDTQYF
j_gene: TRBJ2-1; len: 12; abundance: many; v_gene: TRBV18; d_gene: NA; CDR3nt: TGTGCCAGCTCACCACCTCTGACTGAGCAGTTCTTC; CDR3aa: CASSPPLTEQFF
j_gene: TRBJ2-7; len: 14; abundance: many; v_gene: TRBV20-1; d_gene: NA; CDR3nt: TGCAGTGCTAGAGAAATAATCTCCGGATACGAGCAGTACTTC; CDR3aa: CSAREIISGYEQYF
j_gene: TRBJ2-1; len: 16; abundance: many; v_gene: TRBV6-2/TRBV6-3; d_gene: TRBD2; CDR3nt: TGTGCCAGCAGTTACTTGTTTAGCGGGGGGGCCGGTGAGCAGTTCTTC; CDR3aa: CASSYLFSGGAGEQFF
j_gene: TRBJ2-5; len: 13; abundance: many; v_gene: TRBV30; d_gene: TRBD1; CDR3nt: TGTGCCTGGAGGCGACAGGGGGCAGAGACCCAGTACTTC; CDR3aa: CAWRRQGAETQYF
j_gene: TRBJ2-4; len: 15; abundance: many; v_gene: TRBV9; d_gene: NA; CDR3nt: TGTGCCAGCAGCGTAGATGTGGGAGAGGTAAACATTCAGTACTTC; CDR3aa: CASSVDVGEVNIQYF
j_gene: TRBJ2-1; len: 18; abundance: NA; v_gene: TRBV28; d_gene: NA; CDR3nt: TGTGCCAGCAGTGGGTCGTGGGGACAAAATCCCTCCTACAATGAGCAGTTCTTC; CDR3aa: CASSGSWGQNPSYNEQFF
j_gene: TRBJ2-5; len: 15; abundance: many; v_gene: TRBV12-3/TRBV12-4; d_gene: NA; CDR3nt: TGTGCCAGCAGTCGACAGGCGGGGTACCAAGAGACCCAGTACTTC; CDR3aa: CASSRQAGYQETQYF
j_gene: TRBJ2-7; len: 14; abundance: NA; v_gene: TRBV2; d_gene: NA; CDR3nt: TGTGCCAGCAGTGCCTTACAGGCTCTTGAAGAGCAGTACTTC; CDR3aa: CASSALQALEEQYF
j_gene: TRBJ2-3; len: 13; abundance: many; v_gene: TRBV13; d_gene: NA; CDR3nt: TGTGCCAGCAGCTCTCTTAGCACAGATACGCAGTATTTT; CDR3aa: CASSSLSTDTQYF
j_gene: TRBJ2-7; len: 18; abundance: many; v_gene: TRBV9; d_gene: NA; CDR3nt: TGTGCCAGCAGCGTAGTTTCGGCGCACACGGGTCGACCTAACGAGCAGTACTTC; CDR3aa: CASSVVSAHTGRPNEQYF
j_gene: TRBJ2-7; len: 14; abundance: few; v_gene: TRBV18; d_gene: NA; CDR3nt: TGTGCCAGCTCCCACAGGGATCCATCCTACGAGCAGTACTTC; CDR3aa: CASSHRDPSYEQYF
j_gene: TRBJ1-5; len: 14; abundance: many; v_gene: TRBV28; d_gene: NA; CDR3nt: TGTGCCAGCAGTTTGCCCCAGGGGTGGGAGCCCCAGCATTTT; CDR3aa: CASSLPQGWEPQHF
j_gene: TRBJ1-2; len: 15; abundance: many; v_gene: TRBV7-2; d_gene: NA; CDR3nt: TGTGCCAGCAGCTTAGTTCGGAAGGCCATCTATGGCTACACCTTC; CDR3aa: CASSLVRKAIYGYTF
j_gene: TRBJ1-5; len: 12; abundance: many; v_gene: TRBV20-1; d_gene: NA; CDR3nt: TGCAGTGCTGCCAGGGTCAATCAGCCCCAGCATTTT; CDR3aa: CSAARVNQPQHF
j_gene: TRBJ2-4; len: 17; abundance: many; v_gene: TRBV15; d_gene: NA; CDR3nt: TGTGCCACCAGCAGTCCCGCTGTACAATTAGCCAAAAACATTCAGTACTTC; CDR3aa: CATSSPAVQLAKNIQYF
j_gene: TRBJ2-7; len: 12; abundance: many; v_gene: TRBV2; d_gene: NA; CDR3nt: TGTGCGATGGGCGGGGCACCTTACGAGCAGTACTTC; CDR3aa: CAMGGAPYEQYF
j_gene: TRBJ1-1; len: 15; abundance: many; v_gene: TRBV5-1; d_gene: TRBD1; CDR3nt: TGCGCCAGCAGCTTGGAACTCAGGGGGGGGACTGAAGCTTTCTTT; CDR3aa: CASSLELRGGTEAFF
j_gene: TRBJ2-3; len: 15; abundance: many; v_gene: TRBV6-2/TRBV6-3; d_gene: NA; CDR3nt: TGTGCCAGCAGTTACCCAGCGGGCCGCACAGATACGCAGTATTTT; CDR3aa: CASSYPAGRTDTQYF
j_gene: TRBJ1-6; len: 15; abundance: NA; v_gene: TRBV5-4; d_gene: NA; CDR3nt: TGTGCCAGCAGCTTGGCGACAGACCATAATTCACCCCTCCACTTT; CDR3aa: CASSLATDHNSPLHF
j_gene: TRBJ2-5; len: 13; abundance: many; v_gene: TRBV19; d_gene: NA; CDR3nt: TGTGCCACCCAGGCTTGGGGGGAAAAGACCCAGTACTTC; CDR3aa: CATQAWGEKTQYF
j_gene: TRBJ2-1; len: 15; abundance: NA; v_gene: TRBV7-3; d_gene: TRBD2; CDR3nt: TGTGCCAGCAGCTTAGGGGCTAGCGGGACCTACGAGCAGTTCTTC; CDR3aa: CASSLGASGTYEQFF
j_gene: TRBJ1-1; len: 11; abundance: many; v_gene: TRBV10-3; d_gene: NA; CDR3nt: TGTGCCATCAGGGAGAACACTGAAGCTTTCTTT; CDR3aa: CAIRENTEAFF
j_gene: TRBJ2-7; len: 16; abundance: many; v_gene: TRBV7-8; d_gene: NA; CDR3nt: TGTGCCAGCAGCTTACGGGGAAGCCCTAGCTCCTACGAGCAGTACTTC; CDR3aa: CASSLRGSPSSYEQYF
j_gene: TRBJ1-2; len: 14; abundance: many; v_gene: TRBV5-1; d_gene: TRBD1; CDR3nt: TGTGCCAGCAGCGACGGACAGGACAACTATGGCTACACCTTC; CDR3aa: CASSDGQDNYGYTF
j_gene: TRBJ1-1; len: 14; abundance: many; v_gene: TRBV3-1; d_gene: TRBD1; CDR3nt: TGTGCCAGCAGCCCCGGACAGGGGAACACTGAAGCTTTCTTT; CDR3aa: CASSPGQGNTEAFF
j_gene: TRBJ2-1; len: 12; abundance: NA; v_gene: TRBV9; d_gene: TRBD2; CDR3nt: TGTGCCAGCAGCCCGACAGCGGGGGAGCAGTTCTTC; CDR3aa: CASSPTAGEQFF
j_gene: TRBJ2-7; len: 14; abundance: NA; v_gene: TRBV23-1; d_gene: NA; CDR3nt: TGCGCCAGCAGTCGACCCCCGATCTCCTACGAGCAGTACTTC; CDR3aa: CASSRPPISYEQYF
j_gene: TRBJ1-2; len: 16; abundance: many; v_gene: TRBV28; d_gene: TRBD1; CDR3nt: TGTGCCAGCAGCCCGGGGAGGACAGGGGGCTTATATGGCTACACCTTC; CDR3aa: CASSPGRTGGLYGYTF
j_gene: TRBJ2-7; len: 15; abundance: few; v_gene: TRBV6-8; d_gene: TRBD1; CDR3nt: TGTGCCAGCAGTTACTCCGGGACAGGGGCCTTCGAGCAGTACTTC; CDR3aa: CASSYSGTGAFEQYF
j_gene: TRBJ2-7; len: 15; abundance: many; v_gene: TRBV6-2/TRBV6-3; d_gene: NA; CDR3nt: TGTGCCAGCAGTCCCCGACAGGCCCTCTCCTACGAGCAGTACTTC; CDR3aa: CASSPRQALSYEQYF
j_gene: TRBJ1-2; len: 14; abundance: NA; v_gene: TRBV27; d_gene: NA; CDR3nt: TGTGCCAGCAAACGGTCAGCCCAGGTAGGCGGCTACACCTTC; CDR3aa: CASKRSAQVGGYTF
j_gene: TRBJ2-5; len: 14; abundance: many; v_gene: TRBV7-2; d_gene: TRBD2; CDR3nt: TGTGCCAGCAGCCTACTAGCGGCTCAAGAGACCCAGTACTTC; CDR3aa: CASSLLAAQETQYF
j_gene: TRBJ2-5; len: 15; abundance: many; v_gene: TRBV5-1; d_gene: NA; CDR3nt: TGCGCCAGCAGCCGTGGAAAGGGGCGTCAAGAGACCCAGTACTTC; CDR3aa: CASSRGKGRQETQYF
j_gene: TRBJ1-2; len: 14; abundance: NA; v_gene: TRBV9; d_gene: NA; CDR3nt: TGTGCCAGCAGCGTAGACAGTACCGTCTATGGCTACACCTTC; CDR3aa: CASSVDSTVYGYTF
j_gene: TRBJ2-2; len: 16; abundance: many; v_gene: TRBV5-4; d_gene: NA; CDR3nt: TGTGCCAGCAGCTACCGGGGGTCCCGAAACACCGGGGAGCTGTTTTTT; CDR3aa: CASSYRGSRNTGELFF
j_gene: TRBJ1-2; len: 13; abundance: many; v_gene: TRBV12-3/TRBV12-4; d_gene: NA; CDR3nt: TGTGCCAGCGAAGCGAAGCTGAAGCAGGGCTACACCTTC; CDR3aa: CASEAKLKQGYTF
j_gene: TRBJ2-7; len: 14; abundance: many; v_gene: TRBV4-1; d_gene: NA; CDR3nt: TGCGCCAGCAGCCAAGAATCACAGAGCTACGAGCAGTACTTC; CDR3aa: CASSQESQSYEQYF
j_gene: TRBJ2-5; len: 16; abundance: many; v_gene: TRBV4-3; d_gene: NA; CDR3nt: TGCGCCAGCAGCCAAGGGACAACTCGGTACCAAGAGACCCAGTACTTC; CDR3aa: CASSQGTTRYQETQYF